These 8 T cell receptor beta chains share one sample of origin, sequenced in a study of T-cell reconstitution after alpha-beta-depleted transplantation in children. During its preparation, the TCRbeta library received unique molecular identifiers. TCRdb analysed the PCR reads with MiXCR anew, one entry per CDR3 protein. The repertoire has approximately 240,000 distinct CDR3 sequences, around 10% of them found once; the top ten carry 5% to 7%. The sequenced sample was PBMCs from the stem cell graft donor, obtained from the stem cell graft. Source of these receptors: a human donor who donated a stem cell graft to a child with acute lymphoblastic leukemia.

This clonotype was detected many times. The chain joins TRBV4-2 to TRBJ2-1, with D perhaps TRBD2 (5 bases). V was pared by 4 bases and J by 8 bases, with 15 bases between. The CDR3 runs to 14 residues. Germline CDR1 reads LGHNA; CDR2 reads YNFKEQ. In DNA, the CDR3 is TGTGCCAGCAGCCCTCACGGGGATAATGATGAGCAGTTCTTC. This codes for CASSPHGDNDEQFF.

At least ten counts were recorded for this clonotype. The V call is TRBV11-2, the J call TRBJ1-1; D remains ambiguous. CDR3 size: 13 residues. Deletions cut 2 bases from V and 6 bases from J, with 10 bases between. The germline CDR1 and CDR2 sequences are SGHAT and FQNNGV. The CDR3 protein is CASSLRYLSEAFF. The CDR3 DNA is TGTGCCAGCAGCTTACGGTACCTCTCTGAAGCTTTCTTT.

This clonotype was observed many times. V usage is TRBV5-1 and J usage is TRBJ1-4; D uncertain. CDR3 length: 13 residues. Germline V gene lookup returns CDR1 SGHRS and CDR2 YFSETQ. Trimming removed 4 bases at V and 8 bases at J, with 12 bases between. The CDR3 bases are TGCGCCAGCAGCCCGCAGACGCGAGAAAAACTGTTTTTT. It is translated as CASSPQTREKLFF.

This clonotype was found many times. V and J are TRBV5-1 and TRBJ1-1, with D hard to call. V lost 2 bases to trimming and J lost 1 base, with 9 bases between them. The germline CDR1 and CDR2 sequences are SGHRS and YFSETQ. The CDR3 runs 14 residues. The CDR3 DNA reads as TGCGCCAGCAGCTTAGGGCTGCCGAACACTGAAGCTTTCTTT. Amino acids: CASSLGLPNTEAFF. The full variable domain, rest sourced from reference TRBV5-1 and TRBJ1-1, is KAGVTQTPRYLIKTRGQQVTLSCSPISGHRSVSWYQQTPGQGLQFLFEYFSETQRNKGNFPGRFSGRQFSNSRSEMNVSTLELGDSALYLCASSLGLPNTEAFFGQGTRLTVV.

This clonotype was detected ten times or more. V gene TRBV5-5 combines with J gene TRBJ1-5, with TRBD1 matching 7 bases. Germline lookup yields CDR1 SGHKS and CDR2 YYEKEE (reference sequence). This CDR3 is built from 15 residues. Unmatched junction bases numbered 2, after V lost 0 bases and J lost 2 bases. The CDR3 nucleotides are TGTGCCAGCAGCTTGGACAGGGGAGGCAATCAGCCCCAGCATTTT. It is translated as CASSLDRGGNQPQHF.

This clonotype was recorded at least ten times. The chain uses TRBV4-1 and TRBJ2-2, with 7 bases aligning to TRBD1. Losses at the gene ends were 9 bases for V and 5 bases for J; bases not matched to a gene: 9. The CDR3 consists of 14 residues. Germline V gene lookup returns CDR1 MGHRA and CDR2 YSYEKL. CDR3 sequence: CASRSGTETGELFF. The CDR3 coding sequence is TGCGCCAGTCGGTCCGGGACAGAAACCGGGGAGCTGTTTTTT.

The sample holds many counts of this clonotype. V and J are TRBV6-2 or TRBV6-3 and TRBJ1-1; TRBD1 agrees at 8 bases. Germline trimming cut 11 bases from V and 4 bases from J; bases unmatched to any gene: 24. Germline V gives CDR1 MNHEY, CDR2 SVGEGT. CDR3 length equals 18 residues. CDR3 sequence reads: CAAGPWGQASSPGTEAFF. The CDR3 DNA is TGTGCCGCGGGACCTTGGGGACAGGCCTCCTCCCCGGGCACTGAAGCTTTCTTT.

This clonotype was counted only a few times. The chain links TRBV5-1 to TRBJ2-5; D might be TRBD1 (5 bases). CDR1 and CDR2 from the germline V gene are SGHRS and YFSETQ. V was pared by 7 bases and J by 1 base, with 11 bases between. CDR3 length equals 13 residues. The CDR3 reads CASGATAQETQYF. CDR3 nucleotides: TGCGCCAGCGGGGCGACGGCCCAAGAGACCCAGTACTTC.